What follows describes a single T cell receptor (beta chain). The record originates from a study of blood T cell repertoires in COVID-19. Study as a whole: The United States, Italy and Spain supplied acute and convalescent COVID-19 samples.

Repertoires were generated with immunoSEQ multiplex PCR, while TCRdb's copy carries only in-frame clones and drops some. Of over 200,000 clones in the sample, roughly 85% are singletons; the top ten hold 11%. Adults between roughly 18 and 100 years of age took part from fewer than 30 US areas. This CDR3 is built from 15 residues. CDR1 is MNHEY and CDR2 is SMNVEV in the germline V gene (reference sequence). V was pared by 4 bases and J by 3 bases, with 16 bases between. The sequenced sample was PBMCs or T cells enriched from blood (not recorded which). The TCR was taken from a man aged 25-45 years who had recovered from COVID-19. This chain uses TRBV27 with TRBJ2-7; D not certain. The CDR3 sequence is CASSSLTPSYYEQYF. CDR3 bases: TGTGCCAGCAGTTCGCTCACTCCAAGCTACTACGAGCAGTACTTC.